This T cell receptor (beta chain) is drawn from a study of regulatory T cells in long-lasting Graves disease. About the research overall: Patients newly diagnosed with Graves' had been on antithyroid drugs for under 3 months. Study outcomes and limitations: It was peripheral blood alone, not thyroid tissue, that was studied. Persistent patients had more shared public clonotypes (around 2,800) than new patients (approximately 970).

With iRepertoire HTBI primers and Arm-PCR of CDR3 regions, TCR beta libraries were built. TCRdb independently ran MiXCR on the multiplex PCR reads; one entry per CDR3 protein. Of 350,000 to 450,000 distinct CDR3 sequences in the sample, approximately 10% are singletons; the top ten hold about 19%. This CDR3 is built from 14 residues. V lost 6 bases, J lost 0 bases, and 9 bases lay in between. With regard to this clonotype: Its antigen is unidentified.

The sample's time point: newly diagnosed GD, antithyroid drugs for less than 3 months. Making the TCR library involved RNA that had been extracted from PBMCs. The authors drew patients from an endocrinology department in Xi'an, China. The same sample was also used in a study of T cells in Graves' hyperthyroidism and ophthalmopathy.

Specimen: peripheral blood mononuclear cells (PBMCs), collected at new diagnosis, from a patient treated with antithyroid drugs. V and J are TRBV12-3 or TRBV12-4 and TRBJ1-5; D uncertain. This TCR came from a woman aged 18-35 years with Graves disease. The CDR3 region has the DNA TGTGCCAGCAGACGAGCAGATAGCAATCAGCCCCAGCATTTT. Translated: CASRRADSNQPQHF.